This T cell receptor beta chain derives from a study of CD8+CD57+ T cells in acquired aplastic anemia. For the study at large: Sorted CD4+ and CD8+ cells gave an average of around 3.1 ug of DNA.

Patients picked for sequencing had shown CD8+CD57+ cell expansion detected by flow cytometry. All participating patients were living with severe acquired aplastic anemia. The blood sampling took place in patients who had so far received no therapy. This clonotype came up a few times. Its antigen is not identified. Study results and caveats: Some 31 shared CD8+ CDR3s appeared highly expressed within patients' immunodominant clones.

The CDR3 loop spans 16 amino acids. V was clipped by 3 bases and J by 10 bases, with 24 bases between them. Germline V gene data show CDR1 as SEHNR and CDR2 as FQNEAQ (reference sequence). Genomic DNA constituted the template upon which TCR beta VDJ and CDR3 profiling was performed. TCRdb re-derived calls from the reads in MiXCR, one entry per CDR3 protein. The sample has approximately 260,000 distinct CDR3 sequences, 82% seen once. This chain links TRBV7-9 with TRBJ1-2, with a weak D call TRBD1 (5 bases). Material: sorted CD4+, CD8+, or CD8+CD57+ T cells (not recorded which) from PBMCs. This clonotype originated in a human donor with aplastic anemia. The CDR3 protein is CASSFQRSGGVDDYTF. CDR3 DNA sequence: TGTGCCAGCAGCTTTCAGAGAAGCGGGGGGGTCGATGACTACACCTTC.